The 21 T cell receptor beta chains presented below share a single source sample, sequenced in a study of blood T cell repertoires in COVID-19. The repertoire was sequenced with immunoSEQ multiplex PCR; TCRdb's copy has only in-frame clones and lacks some. Of roughly 130,000 clones listed, about 88% are singletons. Sequencing used peripheral blood. The receptors stem from a middle-aged man with active COVID-19.

J is TRBJ2-1 and V is TRBV15, with 11 bases that match TRBD2. The CDR3 covers 15 residues. The V gene end was trimmed by 3 bases and the J gene end by 4 bases; junction bases not matched to a gene: 2. From germline, CDR1 is LNHNV and CDR2 YYDKDF (reference sequence). In DNA form, the CDR3 reads TGTGCCACCAGCAGGGGACTAGCGGATTACAATGAGCAGTTCTTC. Residues: CATSRGLADYNEQFF.

CDR3 DNA sequence: TGTGCCAGCAGTAAGGCACAGGAGCTCTCCTACGAGCAGTACTTC. Protein: CASSKAQELSYEQYF. The rearrangement uses TRBV2 and TRBJ2-7, with D perhaps matching TRBD1 (5 bases). The CDR3 totals 15 residues. The germline V gene encodes CDR1 SNHLY and CDR2 FYNNEI. V gave up 5 bases and J gave up 0 bases, with 14 bases separating them.

The chain uses TRBV5-1 and TRBJ1-2; tentative D call: TRBD1 (5 bases). V lost 1 base to trimming and J lost 0 bases, with 10 bases between them. The CDR3 runs to 15 residues. Germline V gene lookup returns CDR1 SGHRS and CDR2 YFSETQ. CDR3 nucleotide sequence: TGCGCCAGCAGCTTGAACACAGGCTCTAACTATGGCTACACCTTC. Protein: CASSLNTGSNYGYTF.

This rearrangement joins TRBV2 to TRBJ2-1; 12 bases match TRBD1. CDR3 length: 15 amino acids. V gave up 7 bases and J gave up 6 bases; unmatched junction bases: 7. The V gene's germline CDR1 is SNHLY and CDR2 FYNNEI. The CDR3 region is CASNVGQGAPNEQFF. The CDR3 DNA sequence: TGTGCCAGCAACGTGGGACAGGGGGCCCCCAATGAGCAGTTCTTC.

The chain links TRBV11-2 to TRBJ2-2, with 7 bases lining up with TRBD2. Per the germline V gene, CDR1 is SGHAT and CDR2 is FQNNGV. The CDR3 loop spans 17 amino acids. V shed 1 base and J 0 bases; nucleotides not matched to a gene: 5. The CDR3: CASSLGEGMTNTGELFF. CDR3 nucleotide sequence: TGTGCCAGCAGCTTAGGGGAGGGAATGACGAACACCGGGGAGCTGTTTTTT.

The V gene is TRBV29-1, the J gene TRBJ2-7; 9 nucleotides agree with TRBD2. The V and J ends lost 4 bases and 7 bases, in that order; junction bases with no gene match: 23. CDR3 length: 18 amino acids. Per the germline V gene, CDR1 is SQVTM and CDR2 is ANQGSEA. The CDR3 region has the DNA TGCAGCGTTGGTTGGGAGGGATTTGGAGCGGGGGGCCCTCGGGAGCAGTACTTC. This gives the protein CSVGWEGFGAGGPREQYF.

The chain joins TRBV7-8 to TRBJ1-5; no definite D call. Trimming took 1 base from V and 1 from J, leaving 11 bases between them. The CDR3 length is 16 residues. The germline V gene encodes CDR1 SGHVS and CDR2 FQNEAQ. Here the CDR3 reads CASSLGSRRSNQPQHF. The CDR3, as DNA: TGTGCCAGCAGCTTAGGGTCCCGGAGAAGCAATCAGCCCCAGCATTTT.

This chain joins TRBV2 and TRBJ1-2; D uncertain. The CDR3 spans 13 residues. Trimming left V 4 bases short and J 5 bases short, with 11 bases between. Germline V gene lookup returns CDR1 SNHLY and CDR2 FYNNEI. CDR3 in DNA: TGTGCCAGCAGTGTCCAGAAGAGGTATGGCTACACCTTC. This sequence encodes CASSVQKRYGYTF.

This sequence joins TRBV9 and TRBJ1-1; no reliable D call. Germline values: CDR1 SGDLS, CDR2 YYNGEE. V gave up 4 bases and J gave up 2 bases, with 12 bases separating them. CDR3 length: 14 amino acids. The CDR3 DNA is TGTGCCAGCAGCCCTTGGACTTCAAACACTGAAGCTTTCTTT. Amino acids: CASSPWTSNTEAFF. The full variable domain, completed using reference TRBV9 and TRBJ1-1, is DSGVTQTPKHLITATGQRVTLRCSPRSGDLSVYWYQQSLDQGLQFLIQYYNGEERAKGNILERFSAQQFPDLHSELNLSSLELGDSALYFCASSPWTSNTEAFFGQGTRLTVV.

In its sample, this clone was seen a few times. The chain carries TRBV5-1 and TRBJ2-7; 10 bases map to TRBD2. The ends lost 2 bases at V and 6 bases at J; junction bases unmatched: 5. Per the germline V gene, CDR1 is SGHRS and CDR2 is YFSETQ. The CDR3 runs 14 residues. CDR3 amino acids: CASSLAGGPGEQYV. CDR3 sequence (DNA): TGCGCCAGCAGCTTAGCGGGAGGGCCGGGCGAGCAGTACGTC.

This clone was seen a handful of times. This chain joins TRBV18 and TRBJ2-7, with D perhaps matching TRBD1 (6 bases). This CDR3 has 14 residues. V was cut by 3 bases and J by 1 base, with 10 bases left in between. Germline lookup yields CDR1 KGHSH and CDR2 LQKENI. CDR3 in DNA: TGTGCCAGCTCACCGAGGGACATTTCCTACGAGCAGTACGTC. It is translated as CASSPRDISYEQYV.

J is TRBJ1-1 and V is TRBV5-1; D uncertain. Germline V lookup: CDR1 SGHRS, CDR2 YFSETQ. The CDR3 totals 14 residues. V lost 4 bases to trimming and J lost 3 bases, with 13 bases between them. In DNA form, the CDR3 reads TGCGCCAGCAGCCCCCGTTTTGAGGACACTGAAGCTTTCTTT. Translation gives CASSPRFEDTEAFF.

J is TRBJ1-2 and V is TRBV28; no clear D. V was shortened by 2 bases and J by 4 bases, with 8 bases between the two germline ends. In germline, CDR1 is MDHEN, CDR2 SYDVKM. This CDR3 has 13 amino acids. In nucleotides, the CDR3 is TGTGCCAGCAGTTTAGCCCTACTCTATGGCTACACCTTC. It yields the protein CASSLALLYGYTF.

The J gene is TRBJ2-7, the V gene TRBV5-5; tentative D call: TRBD1 (6 bases). Germline CDR1 SGHKS, CDR2 YYEKEE (reference sequence). V lost 5 bases and J lost 4, with 10 bases in between. CDR3 length: 12 residues. As DNA, the CDR3 is TGTGCCAGCAGTACACAGGGTTACGAGCAGTACGTC. This sequence encodes CASSTQGYEQYV.

The chain carries TRBV29-1 and TRBJ1-1; 10 bases map to TRBD1. Germline lookup yields CDR1 SQVTM and CDR2 ANQGSEA. The CDR3 has 13 residues. V gave up 1 base and J gave up 4 bases; unmatched junction bases: 0. The CDR3 bases are TGCAGCGTTGAAGGGGACAGGGGCACTGAAGCTTTCTTT. Its translation is CSVEGDRGTEAFF. Filled out from reference TRBV29-1 and TRBJ1-1, the complete variable domain reads SAVISQKPSRDICQRGTSLTIQCQVDSQVTMMFWYRQQPGQSLTLIATANQGSEATYESGFVIDKFPISRPNLTFSTLTVSNMSPEDSSIYLCSVEGDRGTEAFFGQGTRLTVV.

This clone has only one observation. V and J are TRBV7-8 and TRBJ1-2, with D tentatively TRBD1 (6 bases). Germline CDR1 reads SGHVS; CDR2 reads FQNEAQ. The CDR3 spans 14 residues. V gave up 5 bases and J gave up 2 bases, with 12 bases separating them. The CDR3 nucleotides are TGTGCCAGCAGCAGAAGGACAGAGAACTATGGCTACACCTTC. Its protein is CASSRRTENYGYTF.

The chain carries TRBV6-5 and TRBJ2-4, with a tentative D call TRBD2 (6 bases). The CDR3 covers 15 residues. Germline V gives CDR1 MNHEY, CDR2 SVGAGI. V lost 6 bases and J 1 base, leaving 13 bases between the germline ends. CDR3 nucleotide sequence: TGTGCCAGCAGCCGTGGTGGGGGGGCCAAAAACATTCAGTACTTC. Residues: CASSRGGGAKNIQYF.

The rearrangement links TRBV11-2 to TRBJ2-7; the D is unclear. Trimming removed 2 bases at V and 7 bases at J, with 15 bases between. CDR1 SGHAT and CDR2 FQNNGV come from the germline V gene. The CDR3 length is 14 residues. The CDR3 DNA reads TGTGCCAGCAGCTTAACCATAAGATCGGGTGAGCAGTACGTC. Its translation is CASSLTIRSGEQYV.

The rearrangement joins TRBV18 to TRBJ1-3, with 7 nucleotides matching TRBD1. J gave up 0 bases and V 3 bases, and 5 bases lay outside the gene matches. The germline CDR1 and CDR2 sequences are KGHSH and LQKENI. CDR3 length equals 16 residues. The CDR3: CASSPGQSLSGNTIYF. In nucleotides, the CDR3 is TGTGCCAGCTCACCGGGACAGAGTCTCTCTGGAAACACCATATATTTT.

The chain couples TRBV11-2 to TRBJ2-1; weak D call: TRBD1 (6 bases). There are 17 residues in the CDR3. In germline, CDR1 is SGHAT, CDR2 FQNNGV. Trimming removed 4 bases at V and 5 bases at J, with 21 bases between. The CDR3 DNA follows: TGTGCCAGCAGCTCAAGAAGACAGGCGACCAAGGACAATGAGCAGTTCTTC. Amino acid sequence: CASSSRRQATKDNEQFF.

A single count supports this clone. The gene calls are TRBV7-2 and TRBJ1-3; D not certain. V was pared by 4 bases and J by 4 bases, with 17 bases between. In germline, CDR1 is SGHTA, CDR2 FQGNSA. This CDR3 spans 16 amino acids. CDR3 in amino acids: CASSYSQVLGGNTIYF. CDR3 DNA sequence: TGTGCCAGCAGCTATTCGCAGGTGTTAGGAGGAAACACCATATATTTT.